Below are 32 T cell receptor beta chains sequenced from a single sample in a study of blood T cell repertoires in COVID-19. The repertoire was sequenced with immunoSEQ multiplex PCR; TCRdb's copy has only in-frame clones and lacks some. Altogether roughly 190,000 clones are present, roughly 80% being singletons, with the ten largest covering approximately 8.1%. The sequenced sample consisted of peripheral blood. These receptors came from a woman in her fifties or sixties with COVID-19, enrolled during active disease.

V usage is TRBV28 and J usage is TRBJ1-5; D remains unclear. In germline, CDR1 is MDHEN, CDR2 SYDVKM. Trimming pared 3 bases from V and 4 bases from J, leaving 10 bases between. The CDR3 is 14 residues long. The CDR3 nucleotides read TGTGCCAGCAGTTTTTCTTTAGCAAATCAGCCCCAGCATTTT. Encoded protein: CASSFSLANQPQHF.

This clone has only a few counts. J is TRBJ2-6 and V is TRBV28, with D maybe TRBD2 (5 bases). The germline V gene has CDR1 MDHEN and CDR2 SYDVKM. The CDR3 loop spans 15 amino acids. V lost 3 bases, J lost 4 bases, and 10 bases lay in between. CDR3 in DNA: TGTGCCAGCAGTTTCCCCACGGGGGGGGCCAACGTCCTGACTTTC. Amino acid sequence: CASSFPTGGANVLTF.

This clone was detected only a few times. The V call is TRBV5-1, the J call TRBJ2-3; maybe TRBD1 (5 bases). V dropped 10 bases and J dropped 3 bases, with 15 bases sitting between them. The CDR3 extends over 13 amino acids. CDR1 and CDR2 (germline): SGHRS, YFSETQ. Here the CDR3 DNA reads TGCGCCGGATCTGCAGGGTGGACAGATACGCAGTATTTT. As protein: CAGSAGWTDTQYF.

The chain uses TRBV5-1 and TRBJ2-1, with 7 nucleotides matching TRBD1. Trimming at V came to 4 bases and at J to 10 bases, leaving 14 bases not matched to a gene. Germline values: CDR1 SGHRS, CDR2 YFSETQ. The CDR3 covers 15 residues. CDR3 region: CASSPGTELLGEQFF. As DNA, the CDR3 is TGCGCCAGCAGCCCCGGGACAGAACTCCTCGGGGAGCAGTTCTTC.

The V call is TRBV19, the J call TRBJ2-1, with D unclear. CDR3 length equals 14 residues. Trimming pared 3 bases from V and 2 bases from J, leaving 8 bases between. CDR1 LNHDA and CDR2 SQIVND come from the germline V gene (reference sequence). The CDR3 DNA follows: TGTGCCAGTAGTATGACTCGACCCTACAATGAGCAGTTCTTC. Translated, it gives CASSMTRPYNEQFF.

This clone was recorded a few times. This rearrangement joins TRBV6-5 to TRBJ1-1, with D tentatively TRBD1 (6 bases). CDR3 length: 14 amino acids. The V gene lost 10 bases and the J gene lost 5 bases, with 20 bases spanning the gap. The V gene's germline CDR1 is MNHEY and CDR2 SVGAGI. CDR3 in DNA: TGTGCCACCCTGCTGGGGGCCAGAAGGACTGAAGCTTTCTTT. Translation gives CATLLGARRTEAFF.

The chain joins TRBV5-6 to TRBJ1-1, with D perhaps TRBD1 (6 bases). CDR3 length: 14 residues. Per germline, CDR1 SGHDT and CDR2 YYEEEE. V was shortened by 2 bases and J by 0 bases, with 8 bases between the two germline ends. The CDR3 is CASSFQGMNTEAFF. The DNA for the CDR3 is TGTGCCAGCAGCTTCCAGGGGATGAACACTGAAGCTTTCTTT.

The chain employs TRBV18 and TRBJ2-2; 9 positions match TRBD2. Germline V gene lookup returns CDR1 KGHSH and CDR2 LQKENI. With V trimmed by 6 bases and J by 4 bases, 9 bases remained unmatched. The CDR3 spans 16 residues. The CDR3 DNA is TGTGCCAGCTCCCACGATAGCGGGAGTTTCACCGGGGAGCTGTTTTTT. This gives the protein CASSHDSGSFTGELFF.

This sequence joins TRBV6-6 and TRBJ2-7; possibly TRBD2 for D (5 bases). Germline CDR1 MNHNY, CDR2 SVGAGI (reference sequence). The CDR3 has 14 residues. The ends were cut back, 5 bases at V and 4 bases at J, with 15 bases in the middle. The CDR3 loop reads CASSGGDPPYEQYF. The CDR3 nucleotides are TGTGCCAGCAGTGGAGGTGACCCTCCTTACGAGCAGTACTTC.

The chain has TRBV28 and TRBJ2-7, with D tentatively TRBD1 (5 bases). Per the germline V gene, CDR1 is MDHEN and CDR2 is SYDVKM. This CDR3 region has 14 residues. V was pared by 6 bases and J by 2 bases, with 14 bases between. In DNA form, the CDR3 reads TGTGCCAGCAGGACACAGGCGACGCCCTACGAGCAGTACTTC. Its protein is CASRTQATPYEQYF.

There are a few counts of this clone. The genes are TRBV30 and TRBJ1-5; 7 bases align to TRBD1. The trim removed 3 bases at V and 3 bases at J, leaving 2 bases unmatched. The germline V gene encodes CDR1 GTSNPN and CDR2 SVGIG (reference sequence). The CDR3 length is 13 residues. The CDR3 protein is CAWRQGPNQPQHF. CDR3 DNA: TGTGCCTGGAGACAGGGGCCCAATCAGCCCCAGCATTTT.

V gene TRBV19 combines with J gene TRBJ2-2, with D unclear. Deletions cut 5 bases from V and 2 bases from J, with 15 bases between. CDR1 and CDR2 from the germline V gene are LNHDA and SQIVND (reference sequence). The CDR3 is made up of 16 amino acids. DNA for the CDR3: TGTGCCAGTAGTCCATACGCCACAGTCAACACCGGGGAGCTGTTTTTT. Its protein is CASSPYATVNTGELFF.

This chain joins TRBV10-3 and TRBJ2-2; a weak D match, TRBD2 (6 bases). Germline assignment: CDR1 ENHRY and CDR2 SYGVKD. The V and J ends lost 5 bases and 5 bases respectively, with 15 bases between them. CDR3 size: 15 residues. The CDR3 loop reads CAISRGSGNTGELFF. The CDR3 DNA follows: TGTGCCATCAGTAGGGGTAGCGGAAATACCGGGGAGCTGTTTTTT.

CDR3 in DNA: TGTGCCAGCAGCGAGGGACAGGGATTTAATTCACCCCTCCACTTT. Translating gives CASSEGQGFNSPLHF. The chain combines TRBV7-3 with TRBJ1-6; TRBD1 matches at 9 bases. The CDR3 covers 15 residues. Losses at the gene ends were 5 bases for V and 6 bases for J; bases not matched to a gene: 5. Germline V gives CDR1 SGHTA, CDR2 FQGTGA.

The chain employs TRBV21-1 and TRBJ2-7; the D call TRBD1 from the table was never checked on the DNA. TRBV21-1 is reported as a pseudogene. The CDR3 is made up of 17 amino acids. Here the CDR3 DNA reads TGTGCCAGCAGCAAAGGCCGGGGGGGGACAGGGCAACACGAGCAGTACTTC. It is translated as CASSKGRGGTGQHEQYF.

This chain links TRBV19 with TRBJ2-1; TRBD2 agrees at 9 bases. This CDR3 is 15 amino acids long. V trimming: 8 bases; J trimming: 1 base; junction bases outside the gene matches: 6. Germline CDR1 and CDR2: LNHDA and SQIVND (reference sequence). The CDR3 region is CASGLAGISYNEQFF. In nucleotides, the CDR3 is TGTGCCAGTGGCCTAGCGGGAATTTCCTACAATGAGCAGTTCTTC.

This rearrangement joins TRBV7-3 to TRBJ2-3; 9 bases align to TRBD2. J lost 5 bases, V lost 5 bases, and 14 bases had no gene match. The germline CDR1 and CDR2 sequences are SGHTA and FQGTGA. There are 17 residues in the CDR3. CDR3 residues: CASSPQGGGGGIDTQYF. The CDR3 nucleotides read TGTGCCAGCAGCCCTCAAGGCGGCGGGGGGGGCATAGATACGCAGTATTTT.

The CDR3 DNA sequence: TGTGCCACCAGTGATCCCGGGACTCGATACAATGAGCAGTTCTTC. This translates into CATSDPGTRYNEQFF. The chain employs TRBV24-1 and TRBJ2-1; D might be TRBD2 (6 bases). Germline CDR1 is KGHDR and CDR2 is SFDVKD. Trimming removed 3 bases at V and 4 bases at J, with 12 bases between. CDR3 size: 15 residues.

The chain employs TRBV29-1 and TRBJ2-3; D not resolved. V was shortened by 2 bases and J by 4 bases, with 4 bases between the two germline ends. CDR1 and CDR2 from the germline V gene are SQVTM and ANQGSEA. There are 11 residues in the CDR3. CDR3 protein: CSVEYADTQYF. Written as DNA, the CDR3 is TGCAGCGTTGAATATGCAGATACGCAGTATTTT.

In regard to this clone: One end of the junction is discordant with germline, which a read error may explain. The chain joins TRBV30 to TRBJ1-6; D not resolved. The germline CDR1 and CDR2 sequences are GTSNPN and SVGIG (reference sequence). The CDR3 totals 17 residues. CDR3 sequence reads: CARSPQRTSSYNSPLHF. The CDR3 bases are TGTGCCCGGAGCCCGCAGCGTACGTCCTCCTATAATTCACCCCTCCACTTT.

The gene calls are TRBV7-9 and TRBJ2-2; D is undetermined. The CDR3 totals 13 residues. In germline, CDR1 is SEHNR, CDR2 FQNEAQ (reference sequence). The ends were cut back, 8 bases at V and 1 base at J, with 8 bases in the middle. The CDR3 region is CASSTENTGELFF. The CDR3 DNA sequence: TGTGCCAGCTCAACAGAGAACACCGGGGAGCTGTTTTTT.

The CDR3 reads CASSVGDRGNQPQHF. The CDR3, as DNA: TGTGCCAGCAGCGTGGGGGACAGGGGCAATCAGCCCCAGCATTTT. This chain joins TRBV9 and TRBJ1-5, with 9 bases identical to TRBD1. The CDR3 contains 15 residues. V shed 2 bases, J shed 2 bases, and the junction held 2 bases outside the gene matches. Germline CDR1 and CDR2: SGDLS and YYNGEE.

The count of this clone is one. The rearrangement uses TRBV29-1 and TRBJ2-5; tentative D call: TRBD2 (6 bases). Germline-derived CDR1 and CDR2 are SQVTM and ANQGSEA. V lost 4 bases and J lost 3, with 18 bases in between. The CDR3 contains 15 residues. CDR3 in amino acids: CSVVGSTRSKETQYF. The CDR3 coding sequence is TGCAGCGTTGTCGGTTCGACTAGATCTAAAGAGACCCAGTACTTC. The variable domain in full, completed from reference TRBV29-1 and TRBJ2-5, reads SAVISQKPSRDICQRGTSLTIQCQVDSQVTMMFWYRQQPGQSLTLIATANQGSEATYESGFVIDKFPISRPNLTFSTLTVSNMSPEDSSIYLCSVVGSTRSKETQYFGPGTRLLVL.

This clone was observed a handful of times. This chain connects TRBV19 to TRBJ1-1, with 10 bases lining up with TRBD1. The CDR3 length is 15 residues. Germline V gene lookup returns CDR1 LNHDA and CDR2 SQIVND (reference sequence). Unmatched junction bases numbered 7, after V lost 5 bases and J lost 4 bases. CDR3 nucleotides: TGTGCCAGTAGTCCCTGGGACAGGGGAGGCACTGAAGCTTTCTTT. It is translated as CASSPWDRGGTEAFF.

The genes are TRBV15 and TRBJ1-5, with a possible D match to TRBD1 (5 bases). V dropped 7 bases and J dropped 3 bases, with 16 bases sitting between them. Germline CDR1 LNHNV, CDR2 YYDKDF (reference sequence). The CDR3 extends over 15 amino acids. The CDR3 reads CATTTGRGPNQPQHF. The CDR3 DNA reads TGTGCCACCACCACCGGTAGGGGTCCCAATCAGCCCCAGCATTTT.

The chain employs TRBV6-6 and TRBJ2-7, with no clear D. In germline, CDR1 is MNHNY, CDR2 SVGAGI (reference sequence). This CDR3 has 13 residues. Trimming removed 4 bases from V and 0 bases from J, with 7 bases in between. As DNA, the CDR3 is TGTGCCAGCAGTTTGGGCCTCTCCTACGAGCAGTACGTC. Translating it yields CASSLGLSYEQYV.

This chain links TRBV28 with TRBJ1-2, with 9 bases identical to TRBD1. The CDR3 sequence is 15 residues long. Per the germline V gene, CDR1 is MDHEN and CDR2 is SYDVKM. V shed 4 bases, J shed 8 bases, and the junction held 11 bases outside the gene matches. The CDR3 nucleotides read TGTGCCAGCAGTTCCCCTCGGGACAGGGTGCAAGGCTACACCTTC. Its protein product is CASSSPRDRVQGYTF.

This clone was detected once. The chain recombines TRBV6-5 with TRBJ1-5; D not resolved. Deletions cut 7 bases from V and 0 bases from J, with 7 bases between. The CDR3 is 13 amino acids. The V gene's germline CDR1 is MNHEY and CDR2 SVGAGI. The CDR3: CASILHSNQPQHF. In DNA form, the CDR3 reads TGTGCCAGCATATTACATAGCAATCAGCCCCAGCATTTT.

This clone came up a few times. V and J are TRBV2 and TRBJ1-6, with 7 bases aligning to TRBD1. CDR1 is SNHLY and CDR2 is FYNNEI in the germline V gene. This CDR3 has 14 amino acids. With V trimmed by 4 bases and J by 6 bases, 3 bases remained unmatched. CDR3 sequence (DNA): TGTGCCAGCAGTGGACAGGGCTCTAATTCACCCCTCCACTTT. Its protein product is CASSGQGSNSPLHF.

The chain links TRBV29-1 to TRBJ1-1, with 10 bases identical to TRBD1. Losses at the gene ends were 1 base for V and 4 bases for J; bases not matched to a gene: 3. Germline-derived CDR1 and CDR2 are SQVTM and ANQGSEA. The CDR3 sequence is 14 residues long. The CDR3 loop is CSVEGTGGATEAFF. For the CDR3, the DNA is TGCAGCGTTGAAGGGACAGGGGGAGCCACTGAAGCTTTCTTT.

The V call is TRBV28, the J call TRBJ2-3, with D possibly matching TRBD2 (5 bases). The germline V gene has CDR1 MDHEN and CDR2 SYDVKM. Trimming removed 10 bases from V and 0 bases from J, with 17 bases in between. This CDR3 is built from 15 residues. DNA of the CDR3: TGTGCCACCACGGAGGATCCGCCTAGCACAGATACGCAGTATTTT. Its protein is CATTEDPPSTDTQYF.

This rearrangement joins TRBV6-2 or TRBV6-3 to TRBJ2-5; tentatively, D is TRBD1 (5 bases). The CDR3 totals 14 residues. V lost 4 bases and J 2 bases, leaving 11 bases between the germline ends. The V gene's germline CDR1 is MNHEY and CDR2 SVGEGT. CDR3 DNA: TGTGCCAGCAGTTCCACAGGTTTTCAAGAGACCCAGTACTTC. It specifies CASSSTGFQETQYF.